The source of this T cell receptor (beta chain) is a study of cytomegalovirus exposure and HLA in healthy donors. In this sample, this clone turned up once. The germline V gene has CDR1 MNHEY and CDR2 SMNVEV (reference sequence). The CDR3 loop spans 14 amino acids. Between the trimmed V and J ends, which lost 5 bases and 9 bases, there was a span of 17 bases. Vbeta (60) and Jbeta (13) primers were used in the PCR. TCRdb's table, derived via immunoSEQ multiplex PCR, lists solely in-frame clones and lacks some. The repertoire consists of 120,000 or so clones, with about 80% occurring once and the leading ten covering 2% to 3%.

The genes are TRBV27 and TRBJ1-5; D is possibly TRBD1 (5 bases). The specimen was PBMCs. The origin of this receptor is a man aged 25 to 40 in good health and CMV-seronegative. Here the CDR3 reads CASSNGGRFWPQHF. CDR3 bases: TGTGCCAGCAGTAACGGGGGGAGGTTTTGGCCCCAGCATTTT.